Presented here are 22 T cell receptor beta chains from one specimen sequenced in a study of T cells expressing NK-cell markers. Following a re-call of the 5' RACE reads, TCRdb has one entry per CDR3 protein and lacks DNA. This sample's clone table lists about 190,000 distinct CDR3 sequences. Sequencing was performed on blood T cells: a sorted CD56 or NKG2C T cell subset, CD4+ or CD8+ T cells, or bulk PBMC T cells (not recorded which). The receptors come from a man aged 18-69 years in good health.

V usage is TRBV24-1 and J usage is TRBJ2-3; TCRdb's D gene call, TRBD1, goes unchecked for lack of DNA. Germline loops: CDR1 KGHDR, CDR2 SFDVKD. The CDR3 runs 17 residues. The CDR3 loop is CATSDSGTAYYTDTQYF.

This sequence joins TRBV29-1 and TRBJ1-2; TCRdb calls TRBD1, which cannot be checked without DNA. Germline V gives CDR1 SQVTM, CDR2 ANQGSEA. This CDR3 contains 12 residues. Here the CDR3 reads CSVDNQGLGYTF.

This chain links TRBV20-1 with TRBJ2-1. Germline V gives CDR1 DFQATT, CDR2 SNEGSKA (reference sequence). The CDR3 contains 16 residues. The CDR3 is CSARHGGVAHYNEQFF.

V and J are TRBV5-6 and TRBJ1-3; no DNA is available, so the TRBD1 call from TCRdb remains unchecked. Germline CDR1 and CDR2: SGHDT and YYEEEE. This CDR3 spans 13 amino acids. Here the CDR3 reads CASSLAGENTIYF.

This rearrangement joins TRBV2 to TRBJ1-3. The germline gives CDR1 SNHLY, CDR2 FYNNEI. The CDR3 has 11 amino acids. This CDR3 is CASSLGYTIYF.

This sequence joins TRBV28 and TRBJ2-1; TCRdb's D call of TRBD1 is untestable without DNA. Germline CDR1 MDHEN, CDR2 SYDVKM. This CDR3 region has 14 residues. The CDR3 is CASSLWPRRIEQFF.

The rearrangement joins TRBV3-1 to TRBJ2-1; with no DNA, the TCRdb D assignment of TRBD2 cannot be verified. CDR3 length: 18 amino acids. Germline CDR1 is LGHDT and CDR2 is YNNKEL (reference sequence). CDR3 in amino acids: CASSQDIGLAGSYNEQFF.

The CDR3 loop is CASKREGYEQYF. The V gene is TRBV13, the J gene TRBJ2-7; without DNA, the TCRdb call of TRBD2 cannot be checked. Germline values: CDR1 PRHDT, CDR2 FYEKMQ (reference sequence). The CDR3 has 12 amino acids. The full variable domain, completed using reference TRBV13 and TRBJ2-7, is AAGVIQSPRHLIKEKRETATLKCYPIPRHDTVYWYQQGPGQDPQFLISFYEKMQSDKGSIPDRFSAQQFSDYHSELNMSSLELGDSALYFCASKREGYEQYFGPGTRLTVT.

The chain couples TRBV2 to TRBJ2-2. From germline, CDR1 is SNHLY and CDR2 FYNNEI. This CDR3 is built from 15 residues. The CDR3 sequence is CASSESLILTGELFF.

V gene TRBV11-1 combines with J gene TRBJ1-6; TCRdb reports TRBD1, a call that lacks DNA to check it against. The CDR3 is made up of 18 amino acids. CDR1 is SGHAT, CDR2 FQDESV, per germline (reference sequence). CDR3 loop: CASSLPTGQSSYNSPLHF. The variable domain in full, completed from reference TRBV11-1 and TRBJ1-6, reads EAEVAQSPRYKITEKSQAVAFWCDPISGHATLYWYRQILGQGPELLVQFQDESVVDDSQLPKDRFSAERLKGVDSTLKIQPAELGDSAMYLCASSLPTGQSSYNSPLHFGNGTRLTVT.

The chain carries TRBV6-2 or TRBV6-3 and TRBJ2-3. Germline lookup yields CDR1 MNHEY and CDR2 SVGEGT. The CDR3 runs 11 residues. The CDR3 loop is CASDSGDTQYF.

V gene TRBV7-6 combines with J gene TRBJ2-1; the TRBD1 assignment by TCRdb is unverifiable without DNA. The germline CDR1 and CDR2 sequences are SGHVS and FNYEAQ. This CDR3 is built from 17 residues. CDR3 region: CASSLRDRDRDGNEQFF.

The chain joins TRBV12-3 or TRBV12-4 to TRBJ2-2. This CDR3 is 18 amino acids long. The CDR3 protein is CASSLSPPDVGDTGELFF.

Measured by frequency, this clonotype is medium-sized (0.01 to 0.1%). This chain uses TRBV20-1 with TRBJ2-1. The CDR3 loop spans 12 amino acids. Germline CDR1 DFQATT, CDR2 SNEGSKA (reference sequence). The chain's CDR3 is CSARERNNEQFF.

The chain is built from TRBV7-9 and TRBJ1-2; no DNA is available, so the TRBD1 call from TCRdb remains unchecked. Per germline, CDR1 SEHNR and CDR2 FQNEAQ (reference sequence). This CDR3 contains 15 residues. CDR3 residues: CASSLLTGGGRGYTF.

The chain carries TRBV9 and TRBJ1-5; TCRdb returns TRBD1, unconfirmable since there is no DNA. CDR3 length: 14 residues. Germline CDR1 is SGDLS and CDR2 is YYNGEE. CDR3 sequence reads: CASSVDRATQPQHF.

The chain recombines TRBV5-5 with TRBJ2-3; the TRBD2 assignment by TCRdb is unverifiable without DNA. The CDR3 spans 15 residues. Germline V gene sequence: CDR1 SGHKS, CDR2 YYEKEE (reference sequence). CDR3 sequence reads: CASRPTSFSTDTQYF.

This sequence joins TRBV20-1 and TRBJ2-1; there is no DNA to check the TCRdb D call of TRBD1. The CDR3 has 11 amino acids. In germline, CDR1 is DFQATT, CDR2 SNEGSKA (reference sequence). The CDR3: CSASWGNEQFF.

The genes are TRBV24-1 and TRBJ2-7; TCRdb's D call, TRBD1, is unchecked because there is no DNA. The CDR3 length is 15 residues. Germline V gene lookup returns CDR1 KGHDR and CDR2 SFDVKD. CDR3 loop: CATSEQGVFSYEQYF.

The chain uses TRBV7-9 and TRBJ1-1; TCRdb names TRBD1, which stays unverified in the absence of DNA. The CDR3 consists of 13 residues. Germline-derived CDR1 and CDR2 are SEHNR and FQNEAQ (reference sequence). CDR3 sequence reads: CASSSDWGTEAFF.

The chain recombines TRBV4-2 with TRBJ2-2; the D call of TRBD1 rests on TCRdb alone, since no DNA is present to check it. Germline assignment: CDR1 LGHNA and CDR2 YNFKEQ. The length of the CDR3 is 15 residues. CDR3 in amino acids: CASSPARGNTGELFF.

The chain couples TRBV29-1 to TRBJ2-2; absent DNA, TCRdb's TRBD2 call cannot be checked. Germline CDR1 reads SQVTM; CDR2 reads ANQGSEA. This CDR3 spans 11 amino acids. This chain's CDR3 is CSSGEGGELFF.